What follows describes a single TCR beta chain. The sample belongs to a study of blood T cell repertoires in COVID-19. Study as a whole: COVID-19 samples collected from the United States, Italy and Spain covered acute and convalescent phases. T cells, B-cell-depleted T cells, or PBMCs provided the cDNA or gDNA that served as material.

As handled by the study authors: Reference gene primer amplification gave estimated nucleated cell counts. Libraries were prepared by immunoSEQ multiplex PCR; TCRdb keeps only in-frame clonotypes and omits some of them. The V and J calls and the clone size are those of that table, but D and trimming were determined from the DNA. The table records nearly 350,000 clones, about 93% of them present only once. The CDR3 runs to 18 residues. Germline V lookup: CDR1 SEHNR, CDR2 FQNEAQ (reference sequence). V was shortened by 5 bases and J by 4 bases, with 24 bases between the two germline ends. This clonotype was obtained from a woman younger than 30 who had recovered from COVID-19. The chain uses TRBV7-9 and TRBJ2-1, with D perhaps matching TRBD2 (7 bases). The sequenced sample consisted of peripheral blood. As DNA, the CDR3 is TGTGCCAGCAGCCCAGCGGGACATCCCTTAGAAAATTACAATGAGCAGTTCTTC. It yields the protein CASSPAGHPLENYNEQFF.